Listed below are T cell receptor beta chains from one sample, sequenced in a study of T cell responses to AZD1222 COVID-19 vaccine. TCRdb's copy holds only in-frame clones and misses some; the assay was immunoSEQ multiplex PCR. Here the sample spans some 150,000 clones, about 93% being singletons. Sequences were derived from peripheral blood, sampled on day 0 of AZD1222 vaccination. Receptors originate from an adult in good health. CDR3s include the opening cysteine and the closing phenylalanine or tryptophan. A D gene is named only where the DNA matches it firmly. Size is omitted from some rows. Given values are once, few, many or a class for expanded clones.

V gene	clone size	J gene	D gene	CDR3 protein	CDR3 DNA
TRBV18	NA	TRBJ2-3	NA	CASSRGLSSSTDTQYF	TGTGCCAGCTCACGGGGCCTCAGTTCTAGCACAGATACGCAGTATTTT
TRBV30	NA	TRBJ2-7	NA	CAWSNSHGNEQYF	TGTGCCTGGAGTAACTCTCACGGAAACGAGCAGTACTTC
TRBV5-1	NA	TRBJ2-7	NA	CASRLDNYSYEQYF	TGCGCCAGCAGACTGGACAACTACTCCTACGAGCAGTACTTC
TRBV10-3	once	TRBJ2-7	NA	CAISEMTDLYEQYF	TGTGCCATCAGTGAAATGACAGACCTTTACGAGCAGTACTTC
TRBV10-3	NA	TRBJ1-3	TRBD1	CAIKRTGGGGNTIYF	TGTGCCATCAAAAGAACAGGGGGAGGGGGAAACACCATATATTTT
TRBV10-3	once	TRBJ1-1	NA	CAIGQLNTEAFF	TGTGCCATCGGACAGCTGAACACTGAAGCTTTCTTT
TRBV28	NA	TRBJ1-6	TRBD1	CASSWDRARLHF	TGTGCCAGCAGTTGGGACAGGGCACGCCTCCACTTT
TRBV5-1	once	TRBJ1-2	TRBD1	CASSRGVQGREGYTF	TGCGCCAGCAGCCGAGGTGTACAGGGGCGGGAAGGCTACACCTTC
TRBV5-4	few	TRBJ2-3	TRBD2	CASSLVAGGRDTQYF	TGTGCCAGCAGCTTGGTCGCGGGAGGGAGAGATACGCAGTATTTT
TRBV11-2	NA	TRBJ2-7	NA	CASSEGRIYEQYF	TGTGCCAGCAGCGAGGGACGGATCTACGAGCAGTACTTC
TRBV7-3	NA	TRBJ1-2	NA	CASSLSSGDTYGYTF	TGTGCCAGCAGCTTAAGCTCCGGGGACACCTATGGCTACACCTTC
TRBV6-5	NA	TRBJ1-5	NA	CASSLSGRPQHF	TGTGCCAGCAGCCTGTCCGGGCGGCCCCAGCATTTT
TRBV27	NA	TRBJ2-3	NA	CASSLLGGPTDTQYF	TGTGCCAGCAGTTTATTGGGGGGGCCCACAGATACGCAGTATTTT
TRBV7-2	NA	TRBJ2-6	NA	CASSFGGSSGANVLTF	TGTGCCAGCAGCTTTGGGGGTAGCTCTGGGGCCAACGTCCTGACTTTC
TRBV5-1	NA	TRBJ1-6	NA	CASSSSGSDGSPLHF	TGCGCCAGCAGCTCCAGTGGGAGCGACGGTTCACCCCTCCACTTT
TRBV9	NA	TRBJ2-2	TRBD2	CASSVGGSRAGELFF	TGTGCCAGCAGCGTGGGCGGGAGTAGGGCCGGGGAGCTGTTTTTT
TRBV4-1	few	TRBJ2-1	NA	CASSQDYRDSYNEQFF	TGCGCCAGCAGCCAAGATTACCGGGATAGCTACAATGAGCAGTTCTTC
TRBV6-5	NA	TRBJ1-4	NA	CASSYSRALRGEKLFF	TGTGCCAGCAGTTACTCGAGGGCCCTCCGGGGTGAAAAACTGTTTTTT